Listed here is a single TCR beta chain. The same CDR3 can be traced to other DNA sequences in this sample. TCRdb keeps only in-frame clones here, not all; method: immunoSEQ multiplex PCR. The data hold a few million clones, with just over 90% observed a single time. This record comes from a study of shared clonotypes between healthy human individuals. The wider study: The study drew on a couple of women and a few men aged 18 to 49 as donors.

The CDR3 spans 14 residues. CDR1 is MDHEN and CDR2 is SYDVKM in the germline V gene. Trimming pared 3 bases from V and 7 bases from J, leaving 12 bases between. The sequencing input was naive CD4+ T cells from PBMCs. Noted subset: CD45RA+ positively selected. The chain has TRBV28 and TRBJ1-4; TRBD1 might be the D (5 bases). The sequence derives from a man younger than 35 in good health. Some clones in this sample may be carry-over from other donors' samples. The CDR3 protein is CASSLGPGGEKLFF. In DNA, the CDR3 is TGTGCCAGCAGTTTGGGGCCGGGCGGTGAAAAACTGTTTTTT.